The 20 T cell receptor beta chains listed next were all sequenced from one sample in a study of blood T cell repertoires in COVID-19. The repertoire was sequenced with immunoSEQ multiplex PCR; TCRdb's copy has only in-frame clones and lacks some. This sample yields roughly 450,000 clones, of which about 90% are seen a single time; approximately 0.65% belongs to the top ten. The specimen sequenced was PBMCs or T cells enriched from blood (not recorded which). The receptor source for this set is a man aged 18-30 years who had recovered from COVID-19.

The chain joins TRBV15 to TRBJ2-5, with TRBD2 identical over 13 bases. The CDR3 totals 18 residues. The V gene's germline CDR1 is LNHNV and CDR2 YYDKDF (reference sequence). J was trimmed by 1 base and V by 8 bases; bases with no gene match: 13. CDR3 sequence reads: CATSPLPGLAGSQETQYF. The CDR3 coding sequence is TGTGCCACCTCACCACTTCCGGGACTAGCGGGAAGCCAAGAGACCCAGTACTTC. Looking up the rest from reference TRBV15 and TRBJ2-5 gives the full variable domain: DAMVIQNPRYQVTQFGKPVTLSCSQTLNHNVMYWYQQKSSQAPKLLFHYYDKDFNNEADTPDNFQSRRPNTSFCFLDIRSPGLGDTAMYLCATSPLPGLAGSQETQYFGPGTRLLVL.

The chain combines TRBV5-4 with TRBJ1-1; D is perhaps TRBD1 (6 bases). The V end lost 3 bases, the J end lost 4 bases, and 16 bases lay between the germline ends. Germline-derived CDR1 and CDR2 are SGHNT and YYREEE (reference sequence). This CDR3 contains 15 residues. The CDR3 protein is CASSSNRVQATEAFF. CDR3 DNA sequence: TGTGCCAGCAGCTCGAACAGGGTACAGGCCACTGAAGCTTTCTTT.

This sequence joins TRBV7-9 and TRBJ1-1; no clear D. V dropped 3 bases and J dropped 1 base, with 21 bases sitting between them. From germline, CDR1 is SEHNR and CDR2 FQNEAQ (reference sequence). The CDR3 runs to 18 residues. The CDR3 reads CASSFPRGSRPWNTEAFF. The CDR3 bases are TGTGCCAGCAGCTTTCCCCGGGGAAGTCGGCCCTGGAACACTGAAGCTTTCTTT. The full variable domain, with the rest looked up from reference TRBV7-9 and TRBJ1-1, is DTGVSQNPRHKITKRGQNVTFRCDPISEHNRLYWYRQTLGQGPEFLTYFQNEAQLEKSRLLSDRFSAERPKGSFSTLEIQRTEQGDSAMYLCASSFPRGSRPWNTEAFFGQGTRLTVV.

The chain employs TRBV4-1 and TRBJ1-5; D is perhaps TRBD1 (5 bases). This CDR3 is built from 16 residues. Trimming shortened V by 2 bases and J by 1 base, and 12 bases separated the two germline ends. In germline, CDR1 is MGHRA, CDR2 YSYEKL. The DNA of the CDR3 is TGCGCCAGCAGCCAACCAAACAGGAAAAGCAATCAGCCCCAGCATTTT. It codes for CASSQPNRKSNQPQHF.

This clone has a single count. The V gene is TRBV29-1, the J gene TRBJ1-1, with unresolved D. The germline V and J ends were trimmed by 3 bases and 1 base, with 9 bases remaining between them. There are 13 residues in the CDR3. Per germline, CDR1 SQVTM and CDR2 ANQGSEA. This chain's CDR3 is CSVDGAENTEAFF. In nucleotides, the CDR3 is TGCAGCGTTGATGGTGCGGAGAACACTGAAGCTTTCTTT.

About this clone: The same CDR3 arises from other DNA sequences in this sample as well. The chain is built from TRBV11-2 and TRBJ1-2, with TRBD1 matching over 9 bases. The CDR3 is 14 residues long. Germline CDR1 and CDR2: SGHAT and FQNNGV. Losses at the gene ends were 5 bases for V and 4 bases for J; bases not matched to a gene: 5. The DNA for the CDR3 is TGTGCCAGCAGCCGGACAGGGGAGGGCTATGGCTACACCTTC. It codes for CASSRTGEGYGYTF.

This clone was found a few times. The genes are TRBV7-2 and TRBJ2-7, with 8 bases fitting TRBD1. V shed 1 base and J 2 bases; nucleotides not matched to a gene: 4. Germline V gives CDR1 SGHTA, CDR2 FQGNSA. The CDR3 has 15 amino acids. This CDR3 reads CASSLDRGSTYEQYF. The CDR3 DNA reads as TGTGCCAGCAGCTTAGACAGGGGGTCGACCTACGAGCAGTACTTC.

The V and J genes are TRBV2 and TRBJ2-5; TRBD2 matches 7 bases. The CDR3 has 13 amino acids. The ends lost 7 bases at V and 1 base at J; junction bases unmatched: 3. Looked up from germline, CDR1 is SNHLY and CDR2 is FYNNEI. The CDR3 sequence: CASKGLPQETQYF. For the CDR3, the DNA is TGTGCCAGCAAGGGACTACCCCAAGAGACCCAGTACTTC.

The gene calls are TRBV2 and TRBJ2-2, with TRBD2 matching over 13 bases. The CDR3 has 17 residues. With 6 bases clipped from V and 6 bases from J, the junction kept 10 bases outside the gene matches. CDR1 and CDR2 (germline): SNHLY, FYNNEI. The CDR3 DNA reads TGTGCCAGCAGAGAGCCGGGACTAGCGGGAATGGCCGGGGAGCTGTTTTTT. It is translated as CASREPGLAGMAGELFF. The full variable domain, completed using reference TRBV2 and TRBJ2-2, is EPEVTQTPSHQVTQMGQEVILRCVPISNHLYFYWYRQILGQKVEFLVSFYNNEISEKSEIFDDQFSVERPDGSNFTLKIRSTKLEDSAMYFCASREPGLAGMAGELFFGEGSRLTVL.

This clone was seen many times. The V gene is TRBV15, the J gene TRBJ1-5; D is perhaps TRBD1 (5 bases). This CDR3 contains 14 residues. Looked up from germline, CDR1 is LNHNV and CDR2 is YYDKDF (reference sequence). V was clipped by 7 bases and J by 5 bases, with 15 bases between them. This chain's CDR3 is CATTPGGHDQPQHF. The CDR3 DNA sequence: TGTGCCACCACCCCGGGGGGTCACGATCAGCCCCAGCATTTT.

The V gene is TRBV7-8, the J gene TRBJ1-6; D is perhaps TRBD1 (6 bases). This CDR3 has 16 residues. Germline V gene sequence: CDR1 SGHVS, CDR2 FQNEAQ. Between the trimmed V and J ends, which lost 5 bases and 7 bases, there was a span of 18 bases. The CDR3 loop reads CASSPRRVGTNSPLHF. DNA of the CDR3: TGTGCCAGCAGCCCTCGGAGAGTGGGGACAAATTCACCCCTCCACTTT.

The chain links TRBV29-1 to TRBJ2-3; D gene unclear. The CDR3 extends over 16 amino acids. The germline V gene has CDR1 SQVTM and CDR2 ANQGSEA. Trimming took off 3 bases at V and 0 bases at J, with 16 bases between the two ends. CDR3 bases: TGCAGCGTTGATGGGTCCAGCGAGAAGAGCACAGATACGCAGTATTTT. Encoded protein: CSVDGSSEKSTDTQYF.

CDR3 bases: TGTGCCAGCAGTTGGGGACAAGGCCCTAACTATGGCTACACCTTC. The encoded protein is CASSWGQGPNYGYTF. The chain joins TRBV5-4 to TRBJ1-2; tentatively, D is TRBD1 (6 bases). Between the trimmed V and J ends, which lost 5 bases and 0 bases, there was a span of 14 bases. The CDR3 loop spans 15 amino acids. CDR1 is SGHNT, CDR2 YYREEE, per germline (reference sequence).

The chain carries TRBV18 and TRBJ2-3; tentative D call: TRBD2 (5 bases). This CDR3 region has 18 residues. The V end was cut by 3 bases, the J end by 2 bases, with 21 bases between. The germline gives CDR1 KGHSH, CDR2 LQKENI. The CDR3 DNA sequence: TGTGCCAGCTCACCTACGGCGTTCCCACCGGAGGACACAGATACGCAGTATTTT. Its protein product is CASSPTAFPPEDTDTQYF.

The chain combines TRBV5-4 with TRBJ2-5; D perhaps matches TRBD2 (7 bases). Trimming left V 2 bases short and J 6 bases short, with 23 bases between. The CDR3 totals 17 residues. Germline V gene lookup returns CDR1 SGHNT and CDR2 YYREEE (reference sequence). CDR3 sequence (DNA): TGTGCCAGCAGCTTTGGTTCTGAAGGGGGGGTGAAAAAGACCCAGTACTTC. This encodes CASSFGSEGGVKKTQYF.

Here the CDR3 DNA reads TGTGCCAGCAGTTTAACTTTACAGGGGGCGAGGACCTTC. The encoded protein is CASSLTLQGARTF. This rearrangement joins TRBV12-3 or TRBV12-4 to TRBJ1-2, with 9 positions matching TRBD1. V dropped 2 bases and J dropped 14; count of bases not matched to a gene: 9. The CDR3 has 13 residues.

The rearrangement joins TRBV7-3 to TRBJ2-1; weak D call: TRBD2 (6 bases). The germline V gene encodes CDR1 SGHTA and CDR2 FQGTGA. V was cut by 6 bases and J by 5 bases, with 14 bases left in between. The CDR3 length is 14 residues. The CDR3 region has the DNA TGTGCCAGCAGTCTGACTAGGGAAGACAATGAGCAGTTCTTC. Translating gives CASSLTREDNEQFF.

J is TRBJ1-2 and V is TRBV11-2; D uncertain. V was clipped by 2 bases and J by 3 bases, with 13 bases between them. Germline CDR1 is SGHAT and CDR2 is FQNNGV. The CDR3 consists of 15 residues. CDR3 region: CASSLSYTSHYGYTF. Written as DNA, the CDR3 is TGTGCCAGCAGCTTAAGTTACACCTCACACTATGGCTACACCTTC.

The chain recombines TRBV2 with TRBJ2-3; maybe TRBD2 (6 bases). Germline V gene sequence: CDR1 SNHLY, CDR2 FYNNEI. The CDR3 length is 14 residues. The V end was cut by 11 bases, the J end by 0 bases, with 15 bases between. The CDR3 loop is CASRAGPSTDTQYF. The CDR3 DNA sequence: TGTGCCTCCCGGGCGGGGCCTAGCACAGATACGCAGTATTTT. The variable domain in full, completed from reference TRBV2 and TRBJ2-3, reads EPEVTQTPSHQVTQMGQEVILRCVPISNHLYFYWYRQILGQKVEFLVSFYNNEISEKSEIFDDQFSVERPDGSNFTLKIRSTKLEDSAMYFCASRAGPSTDTQYFGPGTRLTVL.

The CDR3 region has the DNA TGCGCCAGCAGCCCCTTGGGACAGCCGAGCACTGAAGCTTTCTTT. Translating it yields CASSPLGQPSTEAFF. This sequence joins TRBV4-1 and TRBJ1-1; TRBD1 matches at 7 bases. The CDR3 totals 15 residues. Trimming cost V 4 bases and J 4 bases; bases outside gene matches: 9. Per the germline V gene, CDR1 is MGHRA and CDR2 is YSYEKL.